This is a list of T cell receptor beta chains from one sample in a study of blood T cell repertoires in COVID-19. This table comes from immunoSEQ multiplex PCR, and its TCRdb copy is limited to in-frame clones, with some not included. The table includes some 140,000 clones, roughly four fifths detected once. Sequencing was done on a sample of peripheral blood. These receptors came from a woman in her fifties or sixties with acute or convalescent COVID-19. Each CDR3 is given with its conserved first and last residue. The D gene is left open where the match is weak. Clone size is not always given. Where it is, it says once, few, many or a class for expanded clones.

TGTGCCAGCAGGTACCGACTAGCGGCCCCTATCCAGCAGTTCTTC	CASRYRLAAPIQQFF	TRBJ2-1	TRBD2	TRBV2	once
TGTGCCAGCAGCTTCGGGGGGCCGATTAACAATGAGCAGTTCTTC	CASSFGGPINNEQFF	TRBJ2-1	.	TRBV7-6	.
TGTGCCAGCAGTGATATAACGGGAAACACTGAAGCTTTCTTT	CASSDITGNTEAFF	TRBJ1-1	.	TRBV2	.
TGCGCCAGCAGCCAAACTACGGGAAACACCATATATTTT	CASSQTTGNTIYF	TRBJ1-3	.	TRBV4-1	.
TGTGCCAGCAGGCAGGGGGCGCGGGCCACTGAAGCTTTCTTT	CASRQGARATEAFF	TRBJ1-1	TRBD1	TRBV28	.
TGTGCCAGCAGCTTAGTTGGGACTAGCGGGGCTCACGAGCAGTACTTC	CASSLVGTSGAHEQYF	TRBJ2-7	TRBD2	TRBV7-2	.
TGTGCCAGCGGGGGCGCTAGGGAAGTTAAGGCTGAAGCTTTCTTT	CASGGAREVKAEAFF	TRBJ1-1	.	TRBV28	few
TGTGCCAGCAGTTACTCGATTGGCTCCGGAAACACCATATATTTT	CASSYSIGSGNTIYF	TRBJ1-3	.	TRBV6-5	.
TGTGCCAGCAGCTTTGACCCCACAGGGGTTCGAGAGACCCAGTACTTC	CASSFDPTGVRETQYF	TRBJ2-5	TRBD1	TRBV7-2	.
TGTGCCAGCAGCATGCACGGGACAGGGGTGGCCGGGGAGCTGTTTTTT	CASSMHGTGVAGELFF	TRBJ2-2	TRBD1	TRBV7-2	once
TGTGCCTGGAAAGTAGTGGGCAACAATCAGCCCCAGCATTTT	CAWKVVGNNQPQHF	TRBJ1-5	.	TRBV30	.
TGTGCCTGGAGTGTACGAGGGGGCACTGAAGCTTTCTTT	CAWSVRGGTEAFF	TRBJ1-1	.	TRBV30	.
TGTGCCAGCAGCCCTCGCTCGCGGGGGGGCTTGGAGACCCAGTACTTC	CASSPRSRGGLETQYF	TRBJ2-5	TRBD2	TRBV11-3	once
TGTGCCAGCAGTTCAGGACAGCCCGGGGAGCTGTTTTTT	CASSSGQPGELFF	TRBJ2-2	.	TRBV6-6	.
TGTGCCAGTATTGGCCGAGGCTCTGGAAACACCATATATTTT	CASIGRGSGNTIYF	TRBJ1-3	.	TRBV19	.